A selection of T cell receptor beta chains follows, all from one sample in a study of cytomegalovirus exposure and HLA in healthy donors. Sequencing was performed with immunoSEQ multiplex PCR; in TCRdb, only in-frame clones are kept and a portion is missing. Of approximately 100,000 clones listed, 73% are singletons. Sample: PBMCs. These receptors came from a man aged 35 to 55 in good health and CMV-seronegative. The CDR3 runs from the conserved cysteine through the conserved F or W. A D gene is named only where the DNA matches it firmly. Part of the rows lack a size; the others show once, few, many or a class for expanded clones.

D gene	J gene	V gene	clone size	CDR3 DNA	CDR3 protein
.	TRBJ1-2	TRBV7-9	.	TGTGCCAGCAGCTTAGAGGCCGTTAACGCGGACTATGGCTACACCTTC	CASSLEAVNADYGYTF
.	TRBJ2-1	TRBV30	.	TGTGCCTGGAGTAAGGGACTCCCCTACAATGAGCAGTTCTTC	CAWSKGLPYNEQFF
TRBD1	TRBJ1-1	TRBV7-6	.	TGTGCCAGCAGCCCGAGACAGGGGCCGCGTTTAGCTGAAGCTTTCTTT	CASSPRQGPRLAEAFF
.	TRBJ1-2	TRBV4-1	.	TGCGCCAGCAGCCAAGAGTACGGTCTCTATGGCTACACCTTC	CASSQEYGLYGYTF
.	TRBJ1-2	TRBV27	.	TGTGCCAGCAGTTTATCGAACTTAGGGGTTTATGGCTACACCTTC	CASSLSNLGVYGYTF
TRBD1	TRBJ1-5	TRBV7-6	few	TGTGCCAGCAGCCAGACAGGGGCGGGGAATCAGCCCCAGCATTTT	CASSQTGAGNQPQHF
TRBD2	TRBJ2-1	TRBV9	.	TGTGCCAGCAGCGCCGGACTAGCAACCTACAATGAGCAGTTCTTC	CASSAGLATYNEQFF
.	TRBJ1-4	TRBV11-3	.	TGTGCCAGCAGCTTAGTCCTGTTCCTTAATGAAAAACTGTTTTTT	CASSLVLFLNEKLFF
TRBD2	TRBJ2-1	TRBV7-9	.	TGTGCCAGCAGCTGGACTAGCGGGGGTGATGAGCAGTTCTTC	CASSWTSGGDEQFF
TRBD1	TRBJ2-6	TRBV18	.	TGTGCCAGCTCACTACAGGGGGCGACTGGGGCCAACGTCCTGACTTTC	CASSLQGATGANVLTF
TRBD1	TRBJ2-6	TRBV5-1	once	TGCGCCAGCAGCTTAGGGGACAGGGGTCTCTCTGGGGCCAACGTCCTGACTTTC	CASSLGDRGLSGANVLTF